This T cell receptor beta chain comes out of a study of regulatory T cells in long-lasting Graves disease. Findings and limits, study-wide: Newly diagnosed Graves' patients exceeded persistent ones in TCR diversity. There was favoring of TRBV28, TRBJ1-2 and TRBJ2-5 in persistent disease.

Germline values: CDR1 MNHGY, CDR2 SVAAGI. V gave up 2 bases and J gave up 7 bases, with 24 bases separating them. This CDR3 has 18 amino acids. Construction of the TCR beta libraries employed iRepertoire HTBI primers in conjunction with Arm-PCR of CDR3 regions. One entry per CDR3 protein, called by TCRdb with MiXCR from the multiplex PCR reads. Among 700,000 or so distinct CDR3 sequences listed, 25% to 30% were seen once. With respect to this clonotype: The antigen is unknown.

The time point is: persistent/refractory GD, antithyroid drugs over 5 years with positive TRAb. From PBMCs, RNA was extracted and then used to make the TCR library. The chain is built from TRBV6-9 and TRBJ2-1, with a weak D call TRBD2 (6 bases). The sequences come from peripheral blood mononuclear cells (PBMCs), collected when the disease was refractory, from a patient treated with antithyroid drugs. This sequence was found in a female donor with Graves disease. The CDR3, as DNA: TGTGCCAGCAGTTATGGCGGGACCGACTTCATGTCTTTTAATGAGCAGTTCTTC. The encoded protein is CASSYGGTDFMSFNEQFF.